Sequencing of this TCR beta chain was carried out in a study of blood T cell repertoires in COVID-19. The method was immunoSEQ multiplex PCR; TCRdb's version includes in-frame clones alone and lacks a portion of them. The sample carries 80,000 to 90,000 clones, 70% to 90% recorded once. Trimming removed 11 bases at V and 4 bases at J, with 17 bases between. This CDR3 region has 13 residues. Germline V gene lookup returns CDR1 LNHDA and CDR2 SQIVND (reference sequence). The source is a man between 35 and 55 years old with acute or convalescent COVID-19. The sequenced sample consisted of peripheral blood. This chain joins TRBV19 and TRBJ1-2; D might be TRBD1 (5 bases). CDR3 in DNA: TGTGCCGCATGGGGGGATTCATCCTATGGCTACACCTTC. Amino acids: CAAWGDSSYGYTF.